This T cell receptor (beta chain) was recorded in a study of T cell repertoires in cytomegalovirus infection. Background on the study: Alongside well-studied HLA-B-restricted CMV epitopes, recently identified HLA-C-restricted CMV epitopes were also used. Both CMV infection and a matching HLA type were indicated by public TCR beta signatures.

Via MiXCR, TCRdb re-called the reads, giving one row per CDR3 protein. This table holds around 500,000 distinct CDR3 sequences, about 39% found once. The table lists this clonotype with a few counts. Its antigen is unidentified. Broader study findings: HLA-C-restricted CMV clonotypes gave the most frequent clonotype in two of eight donors.

The receptor was isolated from a human donor in good health (CMV status not recorded). Some clones in this sample may be carry-over from other donors' samples. Sequencing used cultured PBMCs, obtained from culture after CMV antigen stimulation.

The CDR3 loop reads CASSLGRASWETQYF. The CDR3 coding sequence is TGTGCCAGCAGCTTAGGGAGGGCCAGTTGGGAGACCCAGTACTTC. The V call is TRBV7-2, the J call TRBJ2-5; perhaps TRBD2 as D (6 bases). Trimming shortened V by 1 base and J by 5 bases, and 14 bases separated the two germline ends. This CDR3 is 15 amino acids long. Germline CDR1 reads SGHTA; CDR2 reads FQGNSA. The full variable domain, with the rest looked up from reference TRBV7-2 and TRBJ2-5, is GAGVSQSPSNKVTEKGKDVELRCDPISGHTALYWYRQSLGQGLEFLIYFQGNSAPDKSGLPSDRFSAERTGGSVSTLTIQRTQQEDSAVYLCASSLGRASWETQYFGPGTRLLVL.